This T cell receptor beta chain is from a study of T cell clonotyping in hematopoietic cell transplantation. Study-wide points: Recipient TCR diversity dropped after transplant; expanded clonotypes rose from day 30 to 180. Few recipient clonotypes overlapped donors; over 97% were de novo at given depth. Graft donor and pretransplant recipient Inverse Simpson Index values predicted broader posttransplant TCR diversity.

As for time point: recipient sample about 28 days before transplant, after cytoreduction. Assay: immunoSEQ multiplex PCR; the TCRdb copy retains only in-frame clones and omits some. The table lists 25,000 to 35,000 clones, 60% to 80% of them singletons, with less than 6.5% in the top ten. Concerning this clone: Its antigen remains unknown.

This sequence was found in a man aged 45 to 65 with myelodysplastic syndrome. Some clones in this sample may be carry-over from other donors' samples. The input for sequencing was peripheral blood mononuclear cells, taken before stem cell transplant.

The CDR3 bases are TGTGCCAGCAGCCCTGGACAGGGGAGGGATACGCAGTATTTT. As protein: CASSPGQGRDTQYF. The V and J genes are TRBV11-1 and TRBJ2-3; 9 bases agree with TRBD1. The CDR3 loop spans 14 amino acids. V shed 5 bases, J shed 6 bases, and the junction held 6 bases outside the gene matches. Germline-derived CDR1 and CDR2 are SGHAT and FQDESV (reference sequence).